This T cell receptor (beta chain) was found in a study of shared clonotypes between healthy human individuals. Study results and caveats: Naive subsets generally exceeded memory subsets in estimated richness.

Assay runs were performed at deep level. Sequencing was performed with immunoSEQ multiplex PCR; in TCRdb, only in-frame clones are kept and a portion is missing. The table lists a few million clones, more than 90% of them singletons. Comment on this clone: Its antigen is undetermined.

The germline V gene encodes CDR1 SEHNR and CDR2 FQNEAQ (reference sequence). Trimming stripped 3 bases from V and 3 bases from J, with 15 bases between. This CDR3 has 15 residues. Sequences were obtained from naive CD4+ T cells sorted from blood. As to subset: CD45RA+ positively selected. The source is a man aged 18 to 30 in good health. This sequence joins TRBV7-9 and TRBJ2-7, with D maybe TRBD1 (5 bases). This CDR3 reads CASSFLGVTLYEQYF. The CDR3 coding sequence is TGTGCCAGCAGCTTCTTAGGGGTCACTCTCTACGAGCAGTACTTC.